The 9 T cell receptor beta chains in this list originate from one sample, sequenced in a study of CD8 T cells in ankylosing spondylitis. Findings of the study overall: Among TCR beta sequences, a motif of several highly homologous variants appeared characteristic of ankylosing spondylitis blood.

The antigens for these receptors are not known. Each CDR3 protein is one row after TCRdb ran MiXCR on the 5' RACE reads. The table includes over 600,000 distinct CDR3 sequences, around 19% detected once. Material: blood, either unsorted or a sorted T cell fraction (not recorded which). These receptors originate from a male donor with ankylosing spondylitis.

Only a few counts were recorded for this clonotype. In nucleotides, the CDR3 is TGTGCCAGCAGCCCTGCAGGGGGCCAGGGTAAAAACATTCAGTACTTC. Amino acid sequence: CASSPAGGQGKNIQYF. This chain connects TRBV5-5 to TRBJ2-4; TRBD1 aligns across 8 bases. Germline values: CDR1 SGHKS, CDR2 YYEKEE (reference sequence). This CDR3 region has 16 residues. After removal of 4 bases from V and 4 bases from J, the junction contained 10 bases not matched to a gene.

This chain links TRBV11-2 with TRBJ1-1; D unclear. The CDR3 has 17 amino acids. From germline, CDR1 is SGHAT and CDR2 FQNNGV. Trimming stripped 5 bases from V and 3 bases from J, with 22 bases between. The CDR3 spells CASSRNSNLAFYTEAFF. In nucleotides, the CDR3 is TGTGCCAGCAGCCGAAACTCCAACCTGGCCTTTTACACTGAAGCTTTCTTT.

CDR3 sequence (DNA): TGTGCCATCAGTGAGGGAACCAGGGGGGACTACCCCTACGAGCAGTACTTC. Amino acid sequence: CAISEGTRGDYPYEQYF. V usage is TRBV10-3 and J usage is TRBJ2-7; possibly TRBD1 or TRBD2 for D (7 bases each). Germline V gives CDR1 ENHRY, CDR2 SYGVKD. This CDR3 spans 17 amino acids. The germline V and J ends were trimmed by 2 bases and 2 bases, with 19 bases remaining between them.

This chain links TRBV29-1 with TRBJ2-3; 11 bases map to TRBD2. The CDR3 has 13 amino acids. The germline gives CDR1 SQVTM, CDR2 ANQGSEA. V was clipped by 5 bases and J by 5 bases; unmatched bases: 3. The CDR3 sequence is CSVTGTSGDTQYF. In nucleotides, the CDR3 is TGCAGCGTTACCGGGACTAGCGGAGATACGCAGTATTTT.

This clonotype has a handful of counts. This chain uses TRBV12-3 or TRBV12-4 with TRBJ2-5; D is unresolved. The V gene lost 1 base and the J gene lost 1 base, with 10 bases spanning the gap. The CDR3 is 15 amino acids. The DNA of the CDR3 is TGTGCCAGCAGTTTAGGTCTGGTGGGCCAAGAGACCCAGTACTTC. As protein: CASSLGLVGQETQYF.

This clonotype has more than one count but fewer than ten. Written as DNA, the CDR3 is TGTGCCAGCAGTTCGCCCCGGACAGCTCGCGGAAACACCATATATTTT. Its protein is CASSSPRTARGNTIYF. The rearrangement links TRBV28 to TRBJ1-3, with D possibly being TRBD1 (6 bases). V shed 4 bases and J shed 4 bases, with 17 bases lying between them. Per the germline V gene, CDR1 is MDHEN and CDR2 is SYDVKM. The CDR3 has 16 amino acids.

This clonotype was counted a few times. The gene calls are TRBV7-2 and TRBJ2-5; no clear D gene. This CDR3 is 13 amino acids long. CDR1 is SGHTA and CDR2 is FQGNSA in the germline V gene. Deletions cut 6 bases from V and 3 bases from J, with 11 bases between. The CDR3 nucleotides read TGTGCCAGCAGTTTCGACTTGGAAGAGACCCAGTACTTC. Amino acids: CASSFDLEETQYF. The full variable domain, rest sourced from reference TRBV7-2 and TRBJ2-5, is GAGVSQSPSNKVTEKGKDVELRCDPISGHTALYWYRQSLGQGLEFLIYFQGNSAPDKSGLPSDRFSAERTGGSVSTLTIQRTQQEDSAVYLCASSFDLEETQYFGPGTRLLVL.

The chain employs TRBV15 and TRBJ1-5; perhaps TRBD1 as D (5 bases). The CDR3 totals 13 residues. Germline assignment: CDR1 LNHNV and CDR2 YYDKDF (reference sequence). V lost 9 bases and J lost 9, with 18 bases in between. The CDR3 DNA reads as TGTGCCACTAAAGGGACCGGTTTCGGGCCCCAGCATTTT. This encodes CATKGTGFGPQHF.

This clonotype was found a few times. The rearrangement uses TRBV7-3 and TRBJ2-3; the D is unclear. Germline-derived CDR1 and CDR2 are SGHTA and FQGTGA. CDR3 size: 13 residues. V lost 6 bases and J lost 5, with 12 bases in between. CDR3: CASRPNLGDTQYF. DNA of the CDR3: TGTGCCAGCAGGCCGAATTTGGGAGATACGCAGTATTTT.